This passage covers 24 T cell receptor beta chains from one sample sequenced in a study of blood T cell repertoires in COVID-19. Sequencing was performed with immunoSEQ multiplex PCR; in TCRdb, only in-frame clones are kept and a portion is missing. Of approximately 290,000 clones listed, 85% to 90% are singletons. The sequencing sample was made of PBMCs or T cells enriched from blood (not recorded which). The receptors come from a woman aged 18 to 35 with acute COVID-19.

This CDR3 is CASSLEKGGVVKGYTF. DNA of the CDR3: TGTGCCAGCAGCCTGGAGAAGGGAGGTGTGGTAAAGGGCTACACCTTC. The rearrangement uses TRBV21-1 and TRBJ1-2. TRBV21-1 is a pseudogene. The CDR3 sequence is 16 residues long.

The sample holds one count of this clone. V is TRBV7-3 and J is TRBJ2-7; D perhaps matches TRBD1 (6 bases). V shed 1 base and J shed 3 bases, with 16 bases lying between them. The CDR3 has 16 amino acids. Looked up from germline, CDR1 is SGHTA and CDR2 is FQGTGA. In DNA form, the CDR3 reads TGTGCCAGCAGCTTAATTGGGGGCTTGGGGGACTACGAGCAGTACTTC. This gives the protein CASSLIGGLGDYEQYF.

The chain couples TRBV3-1 (or the pseudogene TRBV3-2) to TRBJ1-5; D not certain. CDR1 is LGHDT, CDR2 YNNKEL, per germline (reference sequence). CDR3 size: 13 residues. The V gene lost 2 bases and the J gene lost 7 bases, with 9 bases spanning the gap. Here the CDR3 DNA reads TGTGCCAGCAGCCAAATGATTGAGCAGCCCCAGCATTTT. It specifies CASSQMIEQPQHF.

The chain employs TRBV7-9 and TRBJ1-2; 8 bases are a match to TRBD1. The CDR3 is 15 amino acids. CDR1 is SEHNR and CDR2 is FQNEAQ in the germline V gene (reference sequence). V lost 5 bases, J lost 4 bases, and 9 bases stayed unmatched. In nucleotides, the CDR3 is TGTGCCAGCAGCCTCGGACAGGGAGGGAGCTATGGCTACACCTTC. Its translation is CASSLGQGGSYGYTF.

V usage is TRBV24-1 and J usage is TRBJ1-2, with 7 bases identical to TRBD1. The CDR3 spans 12 residues. Per the germline V gene, CDR1 is KGHDR and CDR2 is SFDVKD. J lost 6 bases, V lost 9 bases, and 6 bases had no gene match. The CDR3 here is CATLYRGNGYTF. CDR3 nucleotides: TGTGCCACCCTTTACAGGGGAAATGGCTACACCTTC.

V usage is TRBV9 and J usage is TRBJ2-7, with a weak D call TRBD1 (5 bases). Germline loops: CDR1 SGDLS, CDR2 YYNGEE. The CDR3 length is 14 residues. The V and J ends lost 3 bases and 5 bases respectively, with 15 bases between them. The chain's CDR3 is CASSGFQGGHEQYF. The CDR3 coding sequence is TGTGCCAGCAGCGGATTCCAGGGTGGGCACGAGCAGTACTTC.

J is TRBJ1-6 and V is TRBV19, with 8 nucleotides matching TRBD1. The junction had 7 bases not matched to a gene; V was cut back by 5 bases and J by 10 bases. Germline loops: CDR1 LNHDA, CDR2 SQIVND (reference sequence). The CDR3 has 14 residues. CDR3: CASSGQGVGSPLHF. The CDR3 DNA reads as TGTGCCAGTAGTGGACAGGGAGTCGGATCACCCCTCCACTTT.

The gene calls are TRBV6-5 and TRBJ1-2, with a possible D match to TRBD1 (5 bases). The CDR3 is 16 residues long. Looked up from germline, CDR1 is MNHEY and CDR2 is SVGAGI. Trimming pared 0 bases from V and 4 bases from J, leaving 15 bases between. In DNA form, the CDR3 reads TGTGCCAGCAGTTACTCAGAGGGCGGGGCTGGCTATGGCTACACCTTC. It is translated as CASSYSEGGAGYGYTF.

The CDR3 bases are TGTGCCAGCAATACAGGGGCCGTGCACTCTAACTATGGCTACACCTTC. Its protein product is CASNTGAVHSNYGYTF. The chain is built from TRBV28 and TRBJ1-2; TRBD1 matches 7 bases. The J segment lost 0 bases and the V segment lost 7 bases, leaving 11 bases of the junction unmatched. This CDR3 contains 16 residues. The V gene's germline CDR1 is MDHEN and CDR2 SYDVKM.

The chain has TRBV6-6 and TRBJ1-2, with D maybe TRBD1 (6 bases). The germline V and J ends were trimmed by 4 bases and 8 bases, with 17 bases remaining between them. This CDR3 contains 14 residues. CDR1 MNHNY and CDR2 SVGAGI come from the germline V gene (reference sequence). CDR3 DNA sequence: TGTGCCAGCAGTTTCACCACAGGGTCGTGGGGCTACACCTTC. Translated, it gives CASSFTTGSWGYTF.

CDR3 in amino acids: CASSLVGQGSYGYTF. CDR3 bases: TGTGCCAGCAGTTTAGTAGGGCAGGGTAGCTATGGCTACACCTTC. This chain connects TRBV28 to TRBJ1-2; possibly TRBD1 for D (5 bases). Germline lookup yields CDR1 MDHEN and CDR2 SYDVKM. The CDR3 loop spans 15 amino acids. Trimming pared 2 bases from V and 4 bases from J, leaving 14 bases between.

V and J are TRBV30 and TRBJ1-2; a weak D match, TRBD1 (5 bases). V lost 0 bases and J 2 bases, leaving 10 bases between the germline ends. CDR1 and CDR2 (germline): GTSNPN, SVGIG (reference sequence). The CDR3 has 14 residues. The CDR3: CAWSVGEGNYGYTF. As DNA, the CDR3 is TGTGCCTGGAGTGTAGGGGAGGGGAACTATGGCTACACCTTC.

CDR3 coding DNA: TGTGCCAGCTGTTCGGGACTAGCGGGAACAGATACGCAGTATTTT. Translated, it gives CASCSGLAGTDTQYF. The chain combines TRBV11-2 with TRBJ2-3, with 13 bases lining up with TRBD2. The germline V gene encodes CDR1 SGHAT and CDR2 FQNNGV. CDR3 length equals 15 residues. The trim removed 8 bases at V and 3 bases at J, leaving 5 bases unmatched.

The chain employs TRBV27 and TRBJ2-7; 7 positions agree with TRBD2. Germline V lookup: CDR1 MNHEY, CDR2 SMNVEV (reference sequence). V lost 3 bases to trimming and J lost 3 bases; unmatched junction nucleotides: 5. The CDR3 consists of 14 residues. CDR3 DNA sequence: TGTGCCAGCAGTTTGAAGGGACTATACTACGAGCAGTACTTC. Residues: CASSLKGLYYEQYF.

J is TRBJ1-2 and V is TRBV5-4; D is unclear. The germline V gene encodes CDR1 SGHNT and CDR2 YYREEE (reference sequence). The V end was cut by 2 bases, the J end by 4 bases, with 12 bases between. The CDR3 spans 14 residues. The CDR3 protein is CASSFEGPTYGYTF. DNA of the CDR3: TGTGCCAGCAGCTTCGAGGGTCCTACCTATGGCTACACCTTC.

The chain employs TRBV10-1 and TRBJ2-7; 10 bases match TRBD2. Germline lookup yields CDR1 WNHNN and CDR2 SYGVQD (reference sequence). The CDR3 is 14 amino acids. V gave up 1 base and J gave up 6 bases; unmatched junction bases: 3. CDR3 nucleotide sequence: TGCGCCAGCAGTGAGTTACGACTAGCGGGCGAGCAGTACTTC. Its translation: CASSELRLAGEQYF.

This clone appeared a few times. The rearrangement uses TRBV27 and TRBJ2-1, with TRBD2 matching 11 bases. The CDR3 runs 15 residues. The V and J ends lost 5 bases and 5 bases, in that order; junction bases with no gene match: 5. Germline CDR1 MNHEY, CDR2 SMNVEV (reference sequence). DNA of the CDR3: TGTGCCAGCAGTCAGGGGACTAGCGGTCACAATGAGCAGTTCTTC. Amino acid sequence: CASSQGTSGHNEQFF.

This clone was seen once. The rearrangement links TRBV11-2 to TRBJ2-3; no clear D gene. Looked up from germline, CDR1 is SGHAT and CDR2 is FQNNGV. This CDR3 region has 15 residues. Trimming shortened V by 1 base and J by 2 bases, and 10 bases separated the two germline ends. The CDR3 protein is CASSLGRMFTDTQYF. The CDR3 DNA reads TGTGCCAGCAGCTTAGGCAGGATGTTCACAGATACGCAGTATTTT.

The rearrangement links TRBV9 to TRBJ1-4; 7 nucleotides match TRBD1. CDR3 length: 16 amino acids. V gave up 4 bases and J gave up 2 bases; unmatched junction bases: 8. Per germline, CDR1 SGDLS and CDR2 YYNGEE. The CDR3 loop reads CASSPRRGPTNEKLFF. The CDR3 nucleotides read TGTGCCAGCAGCCCCCGTAGGGGGCCTACTAATGAAAAACTGTTTTTT.

The rearrangement uses TRBV18 and TRBJ2-1, with D possibly TRBD1 on 6 matching bases. V lost 0 bases to trimming and J lost 1 base, with 10 bases between them. The CDR3 is made up of 16 amino acids. CDR1 and CDR2 from the germline V gene are KGHSH and LQKENI. In DNA form, the CDR3 reads TGTGCCAGCTCACCACCGTTACAGGGTTCCTACAATGAGCAGTTCTTC. It specifies CASSPPLQGSYNEQFF.

This clone was detected once. The rearrangement uses TRBV5-5 and TRBJ2-5; the D gene is possibly TRBD2 (6 bases). Between the trimmed V and J ends, which lost 0 bases and 5 bases, there was a span of 14 bases. This CDR3 has 15 residues. CDR1 is SGHKS and CDR2 is YYEKEE in the germline V gene (reference sequence). This CDR3 is CASSLGWRERETQYF. The DNA of the CDR3 is TGTGCCAGCAGCTTGGGGTGGCGGGAAAGGGAGACCCAGTACTTC.

This chain links TRBV7-8 with TRBJ2-7, with 7 bases identical to TRBD1. This CDR3 spans 15 amino acids. The germline gives CDR1 SGHVS, CDR2 FQNEAQ. The J segment lost 0 bases and the V segment lost 5 bases, leaving 7 bases of the junction unmatched. CDR3 coding DNA: TGTGCCAGCAGCCCCAAACAGGGGAGCTCCTACGAGCAGTACTTC. Amino acid sequence: CASSPKQGSSYEQYF.

The chain recombines TRBV10-3 with TRBJ2-7, with 8 positions matching TRBD1. The CDR3 loop spans 16 amino acids. V shed 3 bases and J 3 bases; nucleotides not matched to a gene: 10. The V gene's germline CDR1 is ENHRY and CDR2 SYGVKD. The CDR3 bases are TGTGCCATCAGTGATAGGGACAGGACTTATTACTACGAGCAGTACTTC. Translated, it gives CAISDRDRTYYYEQYF.

On this clone itself: The sample holds other DNA sequences that translate to the same CDR3. The chain links TRBV5-1 to TRBJ2-6; the D is unclear. This CDR3 spans 15 amino acids. Germline loops: CDR1 SGHRS, CDR2 YFSETQ. Trimming left V 1 base short and J 0 bases short, with 5 bases between. The CDR3: CASSLTGSGANVLTF. Here the CDR3 DNA reads TGCGCCAGCAGCTTGACCGGCTCTGGGGCCAACGTCCTGACTTTC.